The 10 T cell receptor beta chains below all came from one sample that was sequenced in a study of beta chain features in type 1 diabetes. The antigens for these receptors are not known. Study-wide findings and caveats: Shorter TCRB CDR3s, moderately but significantly so, were found in Type 1 diabetes patients in all four CD4+ subsets.

Reverse transcribing all isolated RNA meant expressed TCRB transcripts were sequenced. The assay was immunoSEQ multiplex PCR, and TCRdb's table has in-frame clones only and misses some. This sample yields roughly 260,000 clones, of which 9.5% to 13% are seen a single time; about 0.018% belongs to the top ten. Sequenced sample: naive CD4+ T cells from blood. Receptor source: a man aged 25 to 40 with type 1 diabetes.

As DNA, the CDR3 is TGTGCCAGCAGCCGAAGCGAAGACGGCTACACCTTC. Translating gives CASSRSEDGYTF. The gene calls are TRBV7-9 and TRBJ1-2; D remains unclear. The CDR3 is 12 residues long. Germline V lookup: CDR1 SEHNR, CDR2 FQNEAQ (reference sequence). Trimming removed 5 bases at V and 8 bases at J, with 12 bases between.

The table lists this clone with a few counts. The gene calls are TRBV9 and TRBJ1-1; D not resolved. This CDR3 is 13 amino acids long. V was cut by 0 bases and J by 3 bases, with 6 bases left in between. Germline CDR1 and CDR2: SGDLS and YYNGEE. This CDR3 reads CASSVDLYTEAFF. As DNA, the CDR3 is TGTGCCAGCAGCGTAGATTTATACACTGAAGCTTTCTTT.

Only a few counts were recorded for this clone. This chain uses TRBV6-1 with TRBJ2-1, with 10 bases lining up with TRBD2. CDR1 and CDR2 (germline): MNHNS, SASEGT. J lost 9 bases, V lost 5 bases, and 4 bases had no gene match. There are 13 residues in the CDR3. CDR3 residues: CASSSGGVGEQFF. CDR3 in DNA: TGTGCCAGCAGTAGCGGGGGGGTTGGTGAGCAGTTCTTC.

In its sample, this clone was seen a few times. This chain connects TRBV25-1 to TRBJ2-3; 8 nucleotides align to TRBD1. Germline values: CDR1 MGHDK, CDR2 SYGVNS. J was trimmed by 5 bases and V by 2 bases; bases with no gene match: 6. The CDR3 covers 15 residues. The CDR3 loop is CASSELDRGGDTQYF. CDR3 coding DNA: TGTGCCAGCAGTGAACTCGACAGGGGCGGAGATACGCAGTATTTT.

V is TRBV6-5 and J is TRBJ2-1, with D possibly matching TRBD2 (6 bases). The CDR3 spans 11 residues. The V gene lost 5 bases and the J gene lost 9 bases, with 8 bases spanning the gap. Germline CDR1 reads MNHEY; CDR2 reads SVGAGI. The DNA of the CDR3 is TGTGCCAGCAGTGCCGGGGGTGAGCAGTTCTTC. This gives the protein CASSAGGEQFF.

The table lists this clone with a few counts. The gene calls are TRBV5-1 and TRBJ2-2, with TRBD2 matching over 9 bases. This CDR3 region has 17 residues. Germline V gives CDR1 SGHRS, CDR2 YFSETQ. The V gene end was trimmed by 5 bases and the J gene end by 5 bases; junction bases not matched to a gene: 13. The CDR3 DNA reads as TGCGCCAGCAGTAAAGAGCGGGGGGCCTTCGTAACCGGGGAGCTGTTTTTT. It translates to CASSKERGAFVTGELFF.

This clone was detected only a few times. This rearrangement joins TRBV7-3 to TRBJ2-5; D might be TRBD1 (5 bases). The length of the CDR3 is 14 residues. Germline-derived CDR1 and CDR2 are SGHTA and FQGTGA. Deletions cut 3 bases from V and 5 bases from J, with 13 bases between. CDR3 residues: CASSFQGSAETQYF. Here the CDR3 DNA reads TGTGCCAGCAGCTTCCAGGGTTCTGCCGAGACCCAGTACTTC. Supplemented by reference TRBV7-3 and TRBJ2-5, the full variable domain reads GAGVSQTPSNKVTEKGKYVELRCDPISGHTALYWYRQSLGQGPEFLIYFQGTGAADDSGLPNDRFFAVRPEGSVSTLKIQRTERGDSAVYLCASSFQGSAETQYFGPGTRLLVL.

This chain uses TRBV18 with TRBJ2-1, with 8 bases fitting TRBD1. The CDR3 runs to 14 residues. CDR1 is KGHSH and CDR2 is LQKENI in the germline V gene. V shed 5 bases, J shed 3 bases, and the junction held 3 bases outside the gene matches. The DNA for the CDR3 is TGTGCCAGCTCAACGGACAGGGTCTACAATGAGCAGTTCTTC. Its translation is CASSTDRVYNEQFF.

This clone has just a few counts. The chain carries TRBV18 and TRBJ1-1, with 9 positions matching TRBD1. The CDR3 has 15 amino acids. Germline-derived CDR1 and CDR2 are KGHSH and LQKENI. V was pared by 3 bases and J by 8 bases, with 10 bases of the junction left unmatched. The CDR3 protein is CASSPDRGTNPEAFF. In DNA form, the CDR3 reads TGTGCCAGCTCACCCGACAGGGGGACAAATCCAGAAGCTTTCTTT.

CDR3 DNA sequence: TGTGCCAGCAGCCCAGGGGACGGTTATGGCTACACCTTC. It translates to CASSPGDGYGYTF. The chain employs TRBV7-2 and TRBJ1-2, with D tentatively TRBD1 (6 bases). The CDR3 covers 13 residues. CDR1 and CDR2 from the germline V gene are SGHTA and FQGNSA. V lost 5 bases and J 5 bases, leaving 12 bases between the germline ends.